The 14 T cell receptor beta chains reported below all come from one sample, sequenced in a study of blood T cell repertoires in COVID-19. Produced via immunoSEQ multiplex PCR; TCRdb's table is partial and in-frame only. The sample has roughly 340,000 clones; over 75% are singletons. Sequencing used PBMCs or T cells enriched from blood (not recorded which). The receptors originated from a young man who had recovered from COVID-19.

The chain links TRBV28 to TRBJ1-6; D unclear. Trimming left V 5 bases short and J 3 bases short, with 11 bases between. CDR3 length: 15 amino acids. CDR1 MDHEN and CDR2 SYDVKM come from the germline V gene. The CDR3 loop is CASSPPRNYNSPLHF. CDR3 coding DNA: TGTGCCAGCAGTCCTCCCAGGAACTATAATTCACCCCTCCACTTT.

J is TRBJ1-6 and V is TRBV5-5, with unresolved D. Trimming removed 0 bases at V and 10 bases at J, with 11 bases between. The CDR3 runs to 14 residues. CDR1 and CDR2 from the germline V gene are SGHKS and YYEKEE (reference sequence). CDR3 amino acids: CASSLAPGRSPLHF. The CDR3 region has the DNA TGTGCCAGCAGCTTGGCCCCGGGTCGCTCACCCCTCCACTTT.

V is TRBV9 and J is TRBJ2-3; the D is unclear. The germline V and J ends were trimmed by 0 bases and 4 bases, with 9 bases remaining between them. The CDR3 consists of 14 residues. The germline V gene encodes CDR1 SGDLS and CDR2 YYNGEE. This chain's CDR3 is CASSVAWLADTQYF. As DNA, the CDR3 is TGTGCCAGCAGCGTAGCTTGGCTTGCAGATACGCAGTATTTT. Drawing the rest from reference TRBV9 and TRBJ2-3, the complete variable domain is DSGVTQTPKHLITATGQRVTLRCSPRSGDLSVYWYQQSLDQGLQFLIQYYNGEERAKGNILERFSAQQFPDLHSELNLSSLELGDSALYFCASSVAWLADTQYFGPGTRLTVL.

The CDR3 region has the DNA TGCGCCAGCAGCCAAGATTGGCGGGGCAATGAGCAGTTCTTC. This gives the protein CASSQDWRGNEQFF. The rearrangement joins TRBV4-3 to TRBJ2-1, with D perhaps matching TRBD2 (6 bases). The CDR3 has 14 amino acids. Trimming removed 0 bases at V and 6 bases at J, with 9 bases between. The germline gives CDR1 LGHNA, CDR2 YSLEER.

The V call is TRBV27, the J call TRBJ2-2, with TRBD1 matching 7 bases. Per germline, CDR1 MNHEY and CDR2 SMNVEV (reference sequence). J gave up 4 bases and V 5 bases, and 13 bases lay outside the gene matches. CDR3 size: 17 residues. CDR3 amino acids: CASSEDRPGKSTGELFF. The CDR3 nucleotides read TGTGCCAGCAGTGAGGACAGGCCGGGAAAAAGCACCGGGGAGCTGTTTTTT.

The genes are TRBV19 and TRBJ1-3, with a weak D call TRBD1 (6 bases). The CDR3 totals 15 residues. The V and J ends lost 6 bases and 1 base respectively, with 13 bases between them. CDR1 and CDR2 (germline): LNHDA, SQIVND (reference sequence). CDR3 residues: CASSPGVSSGNTIYF. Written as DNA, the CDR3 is TGTGCCAGTAGCCCAGGGGTTTCTTCTGGAAACACCATATATTTT.

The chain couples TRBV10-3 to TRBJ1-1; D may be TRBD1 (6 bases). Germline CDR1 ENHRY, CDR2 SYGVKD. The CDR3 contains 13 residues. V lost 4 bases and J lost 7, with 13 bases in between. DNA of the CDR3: TGTGCCATCAGTGTGGGGACAACTCATGAAGCTTTCTTT. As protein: CAISVGTTHEAFF.

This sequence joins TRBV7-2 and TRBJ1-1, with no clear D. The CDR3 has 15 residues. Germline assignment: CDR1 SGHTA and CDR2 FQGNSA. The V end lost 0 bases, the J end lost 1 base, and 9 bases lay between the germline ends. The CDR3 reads CASSLASSGNTEAFF. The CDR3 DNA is TGTGCCAGCAGCTTAGCGTCTTCGGGGAACACTGAAGCTTTCTTT.

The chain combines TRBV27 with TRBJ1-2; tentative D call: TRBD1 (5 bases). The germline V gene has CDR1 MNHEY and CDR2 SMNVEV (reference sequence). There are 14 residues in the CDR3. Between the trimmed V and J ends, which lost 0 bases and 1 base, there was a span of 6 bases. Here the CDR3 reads CASSLSGGNYGYTF. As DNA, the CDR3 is TGTGCCAGCAGTTTATCCGGGGGTAACTATGGCTACACCTTC.

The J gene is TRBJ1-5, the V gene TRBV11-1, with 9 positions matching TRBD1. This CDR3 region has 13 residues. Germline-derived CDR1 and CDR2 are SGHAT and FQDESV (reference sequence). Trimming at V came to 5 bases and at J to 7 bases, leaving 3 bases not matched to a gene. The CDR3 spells CASSLTGGQPQHF. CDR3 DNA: TGTGCCAGCAGCCTCACAGGGGGCCAGCCCCAGCATTTT.

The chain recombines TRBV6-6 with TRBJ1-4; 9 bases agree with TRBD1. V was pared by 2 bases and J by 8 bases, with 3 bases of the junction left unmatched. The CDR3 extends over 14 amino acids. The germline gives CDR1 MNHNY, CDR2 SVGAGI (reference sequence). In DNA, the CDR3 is TGTGCCAGCAGTTACAACGGACAGGGGGAAAAACTGTTTTTT. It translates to CASSYNGQGEKLFF.

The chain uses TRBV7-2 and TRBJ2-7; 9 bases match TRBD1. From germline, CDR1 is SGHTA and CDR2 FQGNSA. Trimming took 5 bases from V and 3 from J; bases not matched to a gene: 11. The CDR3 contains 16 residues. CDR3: CASSPTGTGKFYEQYF. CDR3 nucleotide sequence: TGTGCCAGCAGCCCGACTGGGACAGGGAAATTCTACGAGCAGTACTTC. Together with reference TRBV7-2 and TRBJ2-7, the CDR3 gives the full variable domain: GAGVSQSPSNKVTEKGKDVELRCDPISGHTALYWYRQSLGQGLEFLIYFQGNSAPDKSGLPSDRFSAERTGGSVSTLTIQRTQQEDSAVYLCASSPTGTGKFYEQYFGPGTRLTVT.

CDR3 region: CASSPRDRASYGYTF. The CDR3 bases are TGTGCCAGCTCACCGCGAGACAGAGCTTCCTATGGCTACACCTTC. The chain is built from TRBV18 and TRBJ1-2, with D perhaps TRBD1 (5 bases). Trimming took 3 bases from V and 4 from J, leaving 15 bases between them. The CDR3 is made up of 15 amino acids. CDR1 and CDR2 (germline): KGHSH, LQKENI.

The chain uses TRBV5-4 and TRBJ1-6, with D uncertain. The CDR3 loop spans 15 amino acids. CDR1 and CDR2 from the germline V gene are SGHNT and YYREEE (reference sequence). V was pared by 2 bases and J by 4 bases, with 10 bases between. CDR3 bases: TGTGCCAGCAGCTTTCCAGAGGGATATAATTCACCCCTCCACTTT. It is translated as CASSFPEGYNSPLHF.